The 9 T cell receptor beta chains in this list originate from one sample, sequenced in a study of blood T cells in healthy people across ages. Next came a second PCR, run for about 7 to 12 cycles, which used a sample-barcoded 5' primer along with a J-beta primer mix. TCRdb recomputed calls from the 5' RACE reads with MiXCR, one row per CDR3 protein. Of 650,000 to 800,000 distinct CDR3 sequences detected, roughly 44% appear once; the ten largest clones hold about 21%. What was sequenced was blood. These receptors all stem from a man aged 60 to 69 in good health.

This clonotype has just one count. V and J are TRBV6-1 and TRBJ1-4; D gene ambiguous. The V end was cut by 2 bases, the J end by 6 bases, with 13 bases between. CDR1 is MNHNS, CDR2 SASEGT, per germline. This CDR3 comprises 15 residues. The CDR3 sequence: CASSEYGENDEKLFF. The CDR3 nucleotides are TGTGCCAGCAGTGAATATGGAGAGAATGATGAAAAACTGTTTTTT.

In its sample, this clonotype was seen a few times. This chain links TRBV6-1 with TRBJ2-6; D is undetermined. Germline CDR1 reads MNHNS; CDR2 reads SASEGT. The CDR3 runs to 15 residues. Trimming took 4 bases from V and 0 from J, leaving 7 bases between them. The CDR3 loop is CASSAGSSGANVLTF. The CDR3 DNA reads TGTGCCAGCAGTGCAGGTAGCTCTGGGGCCAACGTCCTGACTTTC.

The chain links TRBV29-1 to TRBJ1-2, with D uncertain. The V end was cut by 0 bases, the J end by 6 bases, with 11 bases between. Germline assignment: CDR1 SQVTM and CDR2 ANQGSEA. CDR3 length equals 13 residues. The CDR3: CSVEDPTGDGYTF. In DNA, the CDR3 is TGCAGCGTTGAAGATCCGACGGGCGATGGCTACACCTTC.

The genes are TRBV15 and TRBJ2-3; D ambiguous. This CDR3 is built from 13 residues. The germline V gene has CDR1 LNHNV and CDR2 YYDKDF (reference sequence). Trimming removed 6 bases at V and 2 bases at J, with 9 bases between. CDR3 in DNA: TGTGCCACCAGGCCTACGATCACAGATACGCAGTATTTT. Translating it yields CATRPTITDTQYF.

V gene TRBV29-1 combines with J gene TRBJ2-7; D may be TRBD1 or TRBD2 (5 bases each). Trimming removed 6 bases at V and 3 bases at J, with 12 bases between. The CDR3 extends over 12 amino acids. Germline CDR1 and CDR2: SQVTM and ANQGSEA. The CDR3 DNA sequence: TGCAGCGTGGACGGGGCAGGCTACGAGCAGTACTTC. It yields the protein CSVDGAGYEQYF.

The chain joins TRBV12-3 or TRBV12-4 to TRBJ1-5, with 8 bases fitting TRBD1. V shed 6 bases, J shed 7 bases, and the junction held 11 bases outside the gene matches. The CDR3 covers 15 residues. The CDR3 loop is CASSTDRVTGQPQHF. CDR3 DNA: TGTGCCAGCAGCACGGACAGGGTAACGGGGCAGCCCCAGCATTTT.

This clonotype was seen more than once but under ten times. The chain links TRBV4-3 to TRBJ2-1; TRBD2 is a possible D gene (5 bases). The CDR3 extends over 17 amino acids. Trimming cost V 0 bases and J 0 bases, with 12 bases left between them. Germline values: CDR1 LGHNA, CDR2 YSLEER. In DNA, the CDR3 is TGCGCCAGCAGCCAAGAGGTCCCGGGGAGCTCCTACAATGAGCAGTTCTTC. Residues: CASSQEVPGSSYNEQFF.

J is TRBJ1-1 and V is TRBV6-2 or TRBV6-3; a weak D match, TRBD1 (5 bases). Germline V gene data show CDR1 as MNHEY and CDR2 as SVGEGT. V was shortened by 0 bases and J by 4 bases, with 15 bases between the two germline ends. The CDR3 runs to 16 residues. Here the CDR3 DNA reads TGTGCCAGCAGTTACTCGGAGTTGGGGCGACGCACTGAAGCTTTCTTT. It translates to CASSYSELGRRTEAFF.

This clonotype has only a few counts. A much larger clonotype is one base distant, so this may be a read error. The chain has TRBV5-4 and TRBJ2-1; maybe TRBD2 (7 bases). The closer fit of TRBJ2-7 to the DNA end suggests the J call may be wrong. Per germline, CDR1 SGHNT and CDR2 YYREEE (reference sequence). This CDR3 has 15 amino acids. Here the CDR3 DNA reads TGTGCCAGCAGCGATGAAAGGGGGGGTCTGAATGAGCAGTACTTC. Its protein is CASSDERGGLNEQYF.